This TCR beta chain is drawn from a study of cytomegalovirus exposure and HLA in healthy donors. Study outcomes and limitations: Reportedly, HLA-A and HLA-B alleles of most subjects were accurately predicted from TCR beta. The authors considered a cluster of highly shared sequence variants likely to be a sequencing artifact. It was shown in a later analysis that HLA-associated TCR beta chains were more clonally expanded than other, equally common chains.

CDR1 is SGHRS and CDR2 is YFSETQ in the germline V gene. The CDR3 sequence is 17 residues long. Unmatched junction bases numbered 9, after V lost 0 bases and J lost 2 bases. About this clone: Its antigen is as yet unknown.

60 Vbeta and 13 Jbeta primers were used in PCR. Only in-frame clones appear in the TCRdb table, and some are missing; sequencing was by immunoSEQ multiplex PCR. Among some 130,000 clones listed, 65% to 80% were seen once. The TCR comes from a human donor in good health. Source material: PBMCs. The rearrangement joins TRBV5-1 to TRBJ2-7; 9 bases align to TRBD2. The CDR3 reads CASSLAGGAGGTYEQYF. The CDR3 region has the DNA TGCGCCAGCAGCTTGGCGGGGGGAGCGGGAGGCACCTACGAGCAGTACTTC.